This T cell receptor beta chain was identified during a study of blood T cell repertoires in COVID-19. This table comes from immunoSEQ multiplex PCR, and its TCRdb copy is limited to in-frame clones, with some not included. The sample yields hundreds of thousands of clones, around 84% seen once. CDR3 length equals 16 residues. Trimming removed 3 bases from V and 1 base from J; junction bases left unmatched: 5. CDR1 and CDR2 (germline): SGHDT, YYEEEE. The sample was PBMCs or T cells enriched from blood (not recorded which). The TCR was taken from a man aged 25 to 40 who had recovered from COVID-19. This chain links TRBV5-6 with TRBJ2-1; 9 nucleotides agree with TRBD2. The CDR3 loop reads CASSSIAGVSYNEQFF. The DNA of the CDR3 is TGTGCCAGCAGCTCGATAGCGGGAGTTTCCTACAATGAGCAGTTCTTC.